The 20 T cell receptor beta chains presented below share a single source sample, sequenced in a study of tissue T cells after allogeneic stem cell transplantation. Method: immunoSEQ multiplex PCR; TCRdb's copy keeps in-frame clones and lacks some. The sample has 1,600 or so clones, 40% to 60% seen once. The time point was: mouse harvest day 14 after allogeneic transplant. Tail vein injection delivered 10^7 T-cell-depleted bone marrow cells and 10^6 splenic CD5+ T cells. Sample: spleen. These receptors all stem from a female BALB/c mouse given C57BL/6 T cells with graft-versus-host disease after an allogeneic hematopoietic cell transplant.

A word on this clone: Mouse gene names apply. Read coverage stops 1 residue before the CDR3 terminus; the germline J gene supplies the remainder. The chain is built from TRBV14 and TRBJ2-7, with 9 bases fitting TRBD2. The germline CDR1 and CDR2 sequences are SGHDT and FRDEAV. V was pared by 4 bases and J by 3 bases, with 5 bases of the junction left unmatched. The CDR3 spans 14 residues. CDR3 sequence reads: CASSKDWGFYEQYF. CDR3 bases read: TGTGCCAGCAGTAAAGACTGGGGGTTCTATGAACAGTAC.

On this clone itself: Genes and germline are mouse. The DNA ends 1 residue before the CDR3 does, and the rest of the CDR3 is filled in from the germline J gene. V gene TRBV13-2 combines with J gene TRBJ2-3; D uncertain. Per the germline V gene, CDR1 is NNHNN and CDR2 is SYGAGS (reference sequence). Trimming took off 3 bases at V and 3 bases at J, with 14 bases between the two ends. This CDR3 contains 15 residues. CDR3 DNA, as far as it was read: TGTGCCAGCGGTGGCCCGACGCGGGTGGCAGAAACGCTGTAT. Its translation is CASGGPTRVAETLY. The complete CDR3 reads CASGGPTRVAETLYF.

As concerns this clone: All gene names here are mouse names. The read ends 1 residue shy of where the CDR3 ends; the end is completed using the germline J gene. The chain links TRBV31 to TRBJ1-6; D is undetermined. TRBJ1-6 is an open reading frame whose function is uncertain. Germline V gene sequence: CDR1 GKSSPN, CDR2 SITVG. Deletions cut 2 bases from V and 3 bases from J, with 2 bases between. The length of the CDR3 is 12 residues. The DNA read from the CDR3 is TGTGCCTGGAGTATCTATAATTCGCCCCTCTAC. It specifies CAWSIYNSPLY. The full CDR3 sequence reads CAWSIYNSPLYF.

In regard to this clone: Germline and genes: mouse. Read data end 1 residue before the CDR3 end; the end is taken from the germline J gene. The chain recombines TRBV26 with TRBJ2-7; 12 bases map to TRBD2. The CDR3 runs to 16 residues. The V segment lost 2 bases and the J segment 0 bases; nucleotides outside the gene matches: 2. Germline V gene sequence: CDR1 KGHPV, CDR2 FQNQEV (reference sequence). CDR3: CASSLGLGGSSYEQYF. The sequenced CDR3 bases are TGTGCCAGCAGTCTGGGACTGGGGGGGTCCTCCTATGAACAGTAC.

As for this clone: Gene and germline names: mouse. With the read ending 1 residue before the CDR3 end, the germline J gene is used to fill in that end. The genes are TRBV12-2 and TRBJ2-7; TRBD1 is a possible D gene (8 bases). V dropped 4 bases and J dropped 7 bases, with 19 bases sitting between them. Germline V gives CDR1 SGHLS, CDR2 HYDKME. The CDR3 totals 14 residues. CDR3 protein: CASSHLQGGWEQYF. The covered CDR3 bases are TGTGCCAGCTCCCACCTACAGGGGGGCTGGGAACAGTAC.

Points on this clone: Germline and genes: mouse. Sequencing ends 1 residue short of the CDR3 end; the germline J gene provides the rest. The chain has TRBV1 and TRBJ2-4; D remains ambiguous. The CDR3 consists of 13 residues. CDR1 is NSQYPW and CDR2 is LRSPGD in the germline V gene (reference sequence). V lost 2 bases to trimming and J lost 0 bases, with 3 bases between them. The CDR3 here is CTCSAKSQNTLYF. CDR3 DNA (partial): TGCACCTGCAGTGCAAAGAGTCAAAACACCTTGTAC.

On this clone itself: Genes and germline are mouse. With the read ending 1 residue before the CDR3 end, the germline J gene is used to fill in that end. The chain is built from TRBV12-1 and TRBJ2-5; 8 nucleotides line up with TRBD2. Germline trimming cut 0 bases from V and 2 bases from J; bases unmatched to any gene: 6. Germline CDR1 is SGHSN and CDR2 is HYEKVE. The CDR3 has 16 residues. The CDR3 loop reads CASSLVSTGAQDTQYF. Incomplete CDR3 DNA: TGTGCCAGCTCTCTCGTCTCGACTGGGGCCCAAGACACCCAGTAC. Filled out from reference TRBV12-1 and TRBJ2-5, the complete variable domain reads DSGVVQSPRHIIKEKGGRSVLTCIPISGHSNVVWYQQTLGKELKFLIQHYEKVERDKGFLPSRFSVQQFDDYHSEMNMSALELEDSAMYFCASSLVSTGAQDTQYFGPGTRLLVL.

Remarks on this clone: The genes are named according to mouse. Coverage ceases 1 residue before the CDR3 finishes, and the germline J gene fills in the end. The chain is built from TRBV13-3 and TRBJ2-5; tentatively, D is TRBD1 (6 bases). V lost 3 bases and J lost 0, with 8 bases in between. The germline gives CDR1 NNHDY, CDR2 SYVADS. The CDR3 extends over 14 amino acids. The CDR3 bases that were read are TGTGCCAGCAGTGGGGACACTAACCAAGACACCCAGTAC. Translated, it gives CASSGDTNQDTQY. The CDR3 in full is CASSGDTNQDTQYF. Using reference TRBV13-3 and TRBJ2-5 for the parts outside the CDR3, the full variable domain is EAAVTQSPRSKVAVTGGKVTLSCHQTNNHDYMYWYRQDTGHGLRLIHYSYVADSTEKGDIPDGYKASRPSQENFSLILELASLSQTAVYFCASSGDTNQDTQYFGPGTRLLVL.

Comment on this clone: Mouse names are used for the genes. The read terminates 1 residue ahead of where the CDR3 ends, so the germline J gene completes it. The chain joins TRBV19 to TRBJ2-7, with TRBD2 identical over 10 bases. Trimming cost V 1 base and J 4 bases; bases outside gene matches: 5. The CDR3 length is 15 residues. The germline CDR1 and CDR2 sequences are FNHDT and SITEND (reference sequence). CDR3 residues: CASSIIGTGDYEQYF. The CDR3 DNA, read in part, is TGTGCCAGCAGTATAATCGGGACTGGGGATTATGAACAGTAC.

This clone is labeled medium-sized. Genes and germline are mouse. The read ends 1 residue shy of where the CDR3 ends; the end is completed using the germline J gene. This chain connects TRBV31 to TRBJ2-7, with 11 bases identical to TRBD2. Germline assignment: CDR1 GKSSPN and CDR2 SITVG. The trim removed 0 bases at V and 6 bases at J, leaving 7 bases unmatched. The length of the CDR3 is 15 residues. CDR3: CAWSLLGTGGFEQYF. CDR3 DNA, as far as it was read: TGTGCCTGGAGTCTACTCGGGACTGGGGGATTTGAACAGTAC. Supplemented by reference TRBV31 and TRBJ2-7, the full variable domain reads AQTIHQWPVAEIKAVGSPLSLGCTIKGKSSPNLYWYWQATGGTLQQLFYSITVGQVESVVQLNLSASRPKDDQFILSTEKLLLSHSGFYLCAWSLLGTGGFEQYFGPGTRLTVL.

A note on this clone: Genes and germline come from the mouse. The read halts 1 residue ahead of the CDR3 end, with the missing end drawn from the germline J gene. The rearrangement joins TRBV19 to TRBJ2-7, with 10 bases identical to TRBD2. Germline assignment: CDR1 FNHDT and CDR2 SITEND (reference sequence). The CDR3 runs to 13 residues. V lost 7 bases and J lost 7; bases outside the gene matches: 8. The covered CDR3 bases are TGTGCCAGCGGTGACCTGGGGGGGCGGGAACAGTAC. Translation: CASGDLGGREQY. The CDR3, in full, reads CASGDLGGREQYF.

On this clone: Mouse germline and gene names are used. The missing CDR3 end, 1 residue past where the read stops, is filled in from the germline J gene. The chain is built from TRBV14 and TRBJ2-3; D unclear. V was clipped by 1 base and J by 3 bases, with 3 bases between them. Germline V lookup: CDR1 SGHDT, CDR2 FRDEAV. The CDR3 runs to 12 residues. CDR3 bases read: TGTGCCAGCAGTTTCATGGCAGAAACGCTGTAT. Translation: CASSFMAETLY. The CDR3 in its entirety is CASSFMAETLYF.

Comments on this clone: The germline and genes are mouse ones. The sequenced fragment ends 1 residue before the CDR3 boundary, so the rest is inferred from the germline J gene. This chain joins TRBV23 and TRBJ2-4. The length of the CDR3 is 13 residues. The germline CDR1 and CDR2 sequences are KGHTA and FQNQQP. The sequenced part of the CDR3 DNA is TGCTCCAGCAGTCAATCGGGGCAAAACACCTTGTAC. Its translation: CSSSQSGQNTLY. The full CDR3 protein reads CSSSQSGQNTLYF.

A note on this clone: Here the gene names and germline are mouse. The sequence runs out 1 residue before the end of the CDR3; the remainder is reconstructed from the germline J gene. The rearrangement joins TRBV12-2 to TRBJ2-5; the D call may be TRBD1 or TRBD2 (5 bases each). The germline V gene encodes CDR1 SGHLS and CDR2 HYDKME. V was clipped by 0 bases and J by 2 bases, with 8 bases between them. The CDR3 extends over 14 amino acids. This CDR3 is CASSLWGPQDTQYF. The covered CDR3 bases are TGTGCCAGCTCTCTCTGGGGCCCCCAAGACACCCAGTAC.

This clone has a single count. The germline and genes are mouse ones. This CDR3 reads CASSLEGAQNTLYF. The sequenced part of the CDR3 DNA is TGTGCCAGCTCTCTCGAAGGGGCTCAAAACACCTTGTAC. This chain joins TRBV12-2 and TRBJ2-4; TRBD1 or TRBD2 may be the D gene (5 bases each). The read comes to an end 1 residue before the CDR3 does, leaving the germline J gene to fill in the end. V was trimmed by 0 bases and J by 2 bases, leaving 8 bases between them. Per germline, CDR1 SGHLS and CDR2 HYDKME. This CDR3 has 14 amino acids. Variable domain in full (rest from reference TRBV12-2 and TRBJ2-4): NSGVVQSPRYIIKGKGERSILKCIPISGHLSVAWYQQTQGQELKFFIQHYDKMERDKGNLPSRFSVQQFDDYHSEMNMSALELEDSAVYFCASSLEGAQNTLYFGAGTRLSVL.

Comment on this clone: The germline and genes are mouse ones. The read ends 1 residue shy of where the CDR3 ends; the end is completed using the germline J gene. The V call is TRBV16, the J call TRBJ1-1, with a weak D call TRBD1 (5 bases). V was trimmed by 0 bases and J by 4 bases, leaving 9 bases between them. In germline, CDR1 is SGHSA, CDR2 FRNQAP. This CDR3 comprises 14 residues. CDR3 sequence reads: CASSLEGEGTEVFF. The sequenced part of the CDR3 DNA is TGTGCAAGCAGCTTAGAAGGGGAGGGCACAGAAGTCTTC. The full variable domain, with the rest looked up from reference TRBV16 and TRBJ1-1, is NAGVIQTPRHKVTGKGQEATLWCEPISGHSAVFWYRQTIVQGLEFLTYFRNQAPIDDSGMPKERFSAQMPNQSHSTLKIQSTQPQDSAVYLCASSLEGEGTEVFFGKGTRLTVV.

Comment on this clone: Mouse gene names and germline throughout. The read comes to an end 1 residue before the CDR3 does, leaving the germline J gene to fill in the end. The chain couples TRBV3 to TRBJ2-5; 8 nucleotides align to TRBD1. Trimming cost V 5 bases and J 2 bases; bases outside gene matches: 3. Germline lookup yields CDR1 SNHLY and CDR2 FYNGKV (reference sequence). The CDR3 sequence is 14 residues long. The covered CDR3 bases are TGTGCCAGCAGCCCAGGGGGCCTCCAAGACACCCAGTAC. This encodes CASSPGGLQDTQY. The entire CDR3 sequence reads CASSPGGLQDTQYF.

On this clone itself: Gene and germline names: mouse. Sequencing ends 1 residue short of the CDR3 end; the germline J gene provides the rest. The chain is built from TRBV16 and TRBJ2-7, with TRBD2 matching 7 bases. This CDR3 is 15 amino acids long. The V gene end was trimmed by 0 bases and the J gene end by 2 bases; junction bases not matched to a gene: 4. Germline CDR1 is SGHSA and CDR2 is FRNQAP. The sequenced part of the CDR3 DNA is TGTGCAAGCAGCTTAGAGGGGGGGGGGACCTATGAACAGTAC. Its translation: CASSLEGGGTYEQY. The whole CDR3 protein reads CASSLEGGGTYEQYF.

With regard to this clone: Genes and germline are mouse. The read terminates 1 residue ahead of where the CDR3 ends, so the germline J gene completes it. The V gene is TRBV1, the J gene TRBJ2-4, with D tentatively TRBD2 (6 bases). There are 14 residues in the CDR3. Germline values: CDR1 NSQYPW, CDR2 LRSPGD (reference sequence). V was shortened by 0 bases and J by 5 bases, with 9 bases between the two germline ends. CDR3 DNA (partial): TGCACCTGCAGTGCAGATCCCTGGGGAAACACCTTGTAC. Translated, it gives CTCSADPWGNTLY. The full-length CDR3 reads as CTCSADPWGNTLYF.

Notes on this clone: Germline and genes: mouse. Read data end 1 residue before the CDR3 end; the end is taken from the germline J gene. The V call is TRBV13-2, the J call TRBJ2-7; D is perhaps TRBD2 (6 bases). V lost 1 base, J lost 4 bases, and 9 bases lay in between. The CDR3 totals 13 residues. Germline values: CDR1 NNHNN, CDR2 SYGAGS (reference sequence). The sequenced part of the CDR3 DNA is TGTGCCAGCGGTGATCTCCTGGGGTATGAACAGTAC. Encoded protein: CASGDLLGYEQY. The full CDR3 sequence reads CASGDLLGYEQYF.